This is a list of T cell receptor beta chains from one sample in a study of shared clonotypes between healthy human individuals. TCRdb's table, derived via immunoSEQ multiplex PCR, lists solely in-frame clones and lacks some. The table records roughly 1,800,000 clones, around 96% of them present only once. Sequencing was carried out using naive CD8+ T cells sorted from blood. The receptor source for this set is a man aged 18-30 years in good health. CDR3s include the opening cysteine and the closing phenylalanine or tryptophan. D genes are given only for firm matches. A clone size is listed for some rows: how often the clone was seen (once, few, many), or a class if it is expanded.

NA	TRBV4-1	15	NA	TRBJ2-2	CASSLQGANTGELFF	TGCGCCAGCAGCCTACAGGGAGCGAACACCGGGGAGCTGTTTTTT
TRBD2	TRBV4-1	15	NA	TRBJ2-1	CASSQRTSGYNEQFF	TGCGCCAGCAGCCAAAGGACTAGCGGATACAATGAGCAGTTCTTC
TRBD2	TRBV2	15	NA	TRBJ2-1	CASSGGGSSYNEQFF	TGTGCCAGCAGTGGGGGCGGGAGCTCCTACAATGAGCAGTTCTTC
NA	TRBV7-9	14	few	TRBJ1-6	CASSPVLYNSPLHF	TGTGCCAGCAGCCCCGTCTTATATAATTCACCCCTCCACTTT
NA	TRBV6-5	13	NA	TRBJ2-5	CASSPDRVETQYF	TGTGCCAGCAGTCCCGACAGAGTGGAGACCCAGTACTTC
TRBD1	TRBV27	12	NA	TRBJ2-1	CASSPDRGTQFF	TGTGCCAGCAGTCCGGACAGGGGGACCCAGTTCTTC
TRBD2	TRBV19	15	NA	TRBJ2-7	CASSMFRGVKNEQYF	TGTGCCAGTAGTATGTTCCGGGGGGTAAAAAACGAGCAGTACTTC
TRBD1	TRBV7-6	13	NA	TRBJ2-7	CASSPDRGYEQYF	TGTGCCAGCAGCCCAGACAGGGGCTACGAGCAGTACTTC
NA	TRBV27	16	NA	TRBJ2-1	CASSTALGGIIDEQFF	TGTGCCAGCAGTACAGCCCTGGGGGGAATAATCGATGAGCAGTTCTTC
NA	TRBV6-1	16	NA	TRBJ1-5	CASSEFYGTRNQPQHF	TGTGCCAGCAGTGAATTTTATGGGACCCGGAATCAGCCCCAGCATTTT
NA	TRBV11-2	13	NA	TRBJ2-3	CASSLGGPYTQYF	TGTGCCAGCAGCTTAGGAGGACCATATACGCAGTATTTT
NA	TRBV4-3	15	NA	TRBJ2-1	CASSPGTISYNEQFF	TGCGCCAGCAGCCCCGGGACCATCTCCTACAATGAGCAGTTCTTC
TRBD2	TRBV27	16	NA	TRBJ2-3	CASSPPGLASPDTQYF	TGTGCCAGCAGTCCCCCGGGACTAGCATCTCCAGATACGCAGTATTTT
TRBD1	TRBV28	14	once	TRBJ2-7	CASQTGQTSYEQYF	TGTGCCAGTCAAACGGGACAGACATCCTACGAGCAGTACTTC
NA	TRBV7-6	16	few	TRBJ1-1	CASSLVGKGLNTEAFF	TGTGCCAGCAGCTTAGTGGGTAAGGGGCTGAACACTGAAGCTTTCTTT
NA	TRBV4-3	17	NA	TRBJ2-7	CASSQEWDPDPSYEQYF	TGCGCCAGCAGCCAAGAGTGGGACCCTGATCCCTCCTACGAGCAGTACTTC
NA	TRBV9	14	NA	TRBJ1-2	CASSVGDSVYGYTF	TGTGCCAGCAGCGTAGGTGACAGCGTCTATGGCTACACCTTC
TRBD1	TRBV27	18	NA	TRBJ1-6	CASSPDPGQGAYNSPLHF	TGTGCCAGCAGTCCTGATCCGGGACAGGGGGCGTATAATTCACCCCTCCACTTT
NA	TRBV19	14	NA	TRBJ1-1	CASSLPGSGTEAFF	TGTGCCAGTAGTCTCCCGGGGTCGGGCACTGAAGCTTTCTTT
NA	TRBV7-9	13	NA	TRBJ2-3	CASSPSGVDTQYF	TGTGCCAGCAGCCCGTCGGGGGTAGATACGCAGTATTTT
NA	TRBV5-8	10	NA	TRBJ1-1	CASFLPEAFF	TGTGCCAGCTTCCTACCTGAAGCTTTCTTT
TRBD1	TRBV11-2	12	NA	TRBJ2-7	CATQTGDDEQYF	TGTGCCACGCAGACAGGGGACGACGAGCAGTACTTC
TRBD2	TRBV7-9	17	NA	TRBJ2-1	CASSSSLGTSGSNEQFF	TGTGCCAGCAGCTCATCTTTAGGGACTAGCGGGAGCAATGAGCAGTTCTTC
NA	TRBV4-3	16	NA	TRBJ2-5	CASSQASSRAQETQYF	TGCGCCAGCAGCCAAGCAAGTAGTCGCGCCCAAGAGACCCAGTACTTC
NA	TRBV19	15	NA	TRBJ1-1	CASSVPREGSTEAFF	TGTGCCAGTAGTGTCCCCAGGGAGGGAAGTACTGAAGCTTTCTTT
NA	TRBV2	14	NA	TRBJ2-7	CASSSDSYSYEQYF	TGTGCCAGCAGTTCCGACAGCTACTCCTACGAGCAGTACTTC
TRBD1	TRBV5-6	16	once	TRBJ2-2	CASSHWTGGWTGELFF	TGTGCCAGCAGCCATTGGACAGGGGGTTGGACCGGGGAGCTGTTTTTT
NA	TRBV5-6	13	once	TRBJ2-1	CASSLMEGSEQFF	TGTGCCAGCAGCTTGATGGAGGGGTCGGAGCAGTTCTTC